The 9 T cell receptor beta chains below come from one sample, sequenced in a study of a mutant IDH1 vaccine in newly diagnosed glioma. Profiled with immunoSEQ multiplex PCR; TCRdb holds only in-frame clones, not every one. The profile shows tens of thousands of clones, roughly 86% of them singletons. Their antigen targets remain unknown. Time point noted: week 35, safety follow-up. The vaccine gave 300 ug of a 20-mer mutant IDH1 peptide subcutaneously per dose. The source was PBMCs, collected from a glioma patient whose treatment included an IDH1 peptide vaccine. These TCRs come from a man aged 25 to 40 with glioma.

The J gene is TRBJ2-1, the V gene TRBV6-4; possible D gene TRBD2, 5 bases. Germline V lookup: CDR1 MRHNA, CDR2 SNTAGT. The CDR3 is 10 residues long. This CDR3 is CPLRADLQFF. DNA of the CDR3: TGTCCACTGCGGGCGGACTTACAGTTCTTC.

The chain has TRBV15 and TRBJ2-3; weak D call: TRBD2 (5 bases). Trimming left V 1 base short and J 2 bases short, with 13 bases between. Germline CDR1 reads LNHNV; CDR2 reads YYDKDF (reference sequence). The CDR3 is 16 amino acids. The CDR3 bases are TGTGCCACCAGCAGAGGTGGGCGGGTGAACACAGATACGCAGTATTTT. This encodes CATSRGGRVNTDTQYF.

This chain connects TRBV7-2 to TRBJ2-2; possibly TRBD1 or TRBD2 for D (6 bases each). Germline V gene data show CDR1 as SGHTA and CDR2 as FQGNSA. The CDR3 consists of 17 residues. Trimming left V 2 bases short and J 4 bases short, with 17 bases between. In nucleotides, the CDR3 is TGTGCCAGCAGCTTATTGGGGGGCCCTATCCCCACCGGGGAGCTGTTTTTT. Protein: CASSLLGGPIPTGELFF. The whole variable domain, filled in from reference TRBV7-2 and TRBJ2-2, reads GAGVSQSPSNKVTEKGKDVELRCDPISGHTALYWYRQSLGQGLEFLIYFQGNSAPDKSGLPSDRFSAERTGGSVSTLTIQRTQQEDSAVYLCASSLLGGPIPTGELFFGEGSRLTVL.

The chain recombines TRBV2 with TRBJ1-2; D is undetermined. The CDR3 has 14 amino acids. In germline, CDR1 is SNHLY, CDR2 FYNNEI. Trimming stripped 7 bases from V and 1 base from J, with 13 bases between. The CDR3 loop reads CASKSGSINYGYTF. The CDR3 coding sequence is TGTGCCAGCAAGTCGGGGTCGATTAACTATGGCTACACCTTC.

This chain joins TRBV4-1 and TRBJ1-1, with D possibly TRBD1 on 6 matching bases. The germline CDR1 and CDR2 sequences are MGHRA and YSYEKL. This CDR3 contains 15 residues. With 3 bases removed from V and 5 bases from J, the gap between germline ends came to 16 bases. CDR3 protein: CASSQARSRGTEAFF. CDR3 sequence (DNA): TGCGCCAGCAGCCAGGCAAGGTCAAGGGGGACTGAAGCTTTCTTT.

The chain is built from TRBV7-8 and TRBJ2-7; 8 bases line up with TRBD1. The germline V gene encodes CDR1 SGHVS and CDR2 FQNEAQ. CDR3 length: 12 residues. V gave up 5 bases and J gave up 10 bases; unmatched junction bases: 7. The CDR3 region is CASSPSGTGQYF. In nucleotides, the CDR3 is TGTGCCAGCAGCCCCTCGGGGACAGGACAGTACTTC.

This clone turned up a few times. The chain carries TRBV19 and TRBJ1-5; a possible D gene is TRBD1 (5 bases). CDR3 length: 14 residues. V dropped 4 bases and J dropped 7 bases, with 14 bases sitting between them. Germline V gene data show CDR1 as LNHDA and CDR2 as SQIVND (reference sequence). CDR3 nucleotide sequence: TGTGCCAGTAGTAAAGACAGATCCAACCAGCCCCAGCATTTT. It specifies CASSKDRSNQPQHF. Combining the CDR3 with reference TRBV19 and TRBJ1-5 gives the whole variable domain DGGITQSPKYLFRKEGQNVTLSCEQNLNHDAMYWYRQDPGQGLRLIYYSQIVNDFQKGDIAEGYSVSREKKESFPLTVTSAQKNPTAFYLCASSKDRSNQPQHFGDGTRLSIL.

The chain combines TRBV4-3 with TRBJ1-2; D not certain. The CDR3 totals 15 residues. Trimming shortened V by 1 base and J by 5 bases, and 14 bases separated the two germline ends. CDR1 is LGHNA and CDR2 is YSLEER in the germline V gene. The CDR3 spells CASSQGSRILYGYTF. The CDR3 coding sequence is TGCGCCAGCAGCCAAGGTAGTCGGATCTTGTATGGCTACACCTTC.

V is TRBV11-3 and J is TRBJ2-7; 11 nucleotides align to TRBD1. This CDR3 is 15 amino acids long. With 2 bases clipped from V and 4 bases from J, the junction kept 4 bases outside the gene matches. The germline V gene encodes CDR1 SGHNT and CDR2 YENEEA. The CDR3: CASSLSGTGGYEQYF. DNA of the CDR3: TGTGCCAGCAGCTTAAGTGGGACAGGGGGATACGAGCAGTACTTC.